This T cell receptor (beta chain) was retrieved from a study of patients and donors after allogeneic stem cell transplantation. This clonotype was detected a few times. TCRdb re-derived calls from the RT-PCR reads in MiXCR, one entry per CDR3 protein. The sample records fewer than 500,000 distinct CDR3 sequences, more than 15% being singletons. This receptor was obtained from a human donor who was either an allogeneic HSCT recipient or a stem cell or donor lymphocyte infusion donor (not recorded which). It is not recorded whose cells these are; they may come from a transplant donor. The sample taken for sequencing was blood, either unsorted or a sorted T cell fraction (not recorded which).

DNA of the CDR3: TGTGCCAGCAGCAAAGTAGGCAGCCAAGAGACCCAGTACTTC. Translated, it gives CASSKVGSQETQYF. The chain employs TRBV21-1 and TRBJ2-5. TRBV21-1 counts as a pseudogene. This CDR3 contains 14 residues.